The 29 T cell receptor beta chains reported below all come from one sample, sequenced in a study of a mutant IDH1 vaccine in newly diagnosed glioma. Time point reported: week 47, end of study. Topical imiquimod was applied with each vaccine dose, which held 300 ug of mutant IDH1 20-mer peptide. These receptors' antigens are unknown. Produced via immunoSEQ multiplex PCR; TCRdb's table is partial and in-frame only. The sample lists about 50,000 clones; approximately 75% were seen once. The source was PBMCs, collected from a glioma patient whose treatment included an IDH1 peptide vaccine. The receptors stem from a man aged 45 to 65 with glioma.

This clone was seen just once. This chain links TRBV6-5 with TRBJ2-5; D possibly corresponds to TRBD1 (5 bases). The V end lost 0 bases, the J end lost 4 bases, and 15 bases lay between the germline ends. The germline V gene has CDR1 MNHEY and CDR2 SVGAGI. The CDR3 has 16 residues. CDR3 coding DNA: TGTGCCAGCAGTTACTCGGGGTCAGGGTTTGGAGAGACCCAGTACTTC. Its translation: CASSYSGSGFGETQYF.

The chain couples TRBV29-1 to TRBJ1-1; no firm D call. Between the trimmed V and J ends, which lost 6 bases and 1 base, there was a span of 6 bases. The CDR3 contains 11 residues. CDR1 and CDR2 (germline): SQVTM, ANQGSEA. In DNA, the CDR3 is TGCAGCGTCCGGGAGAACACTGAAGCTTTCTTT. Its protein product is CSVRENTEAFF. Using reference TRBV29-1 and TRBJ1-1 for the parts outside the CDR3, the full variable domain is SAVISQKPSRDICQRGTSLTIQCQVDSQVTMMFWYRQQPGQSLTLIATANQGSEATYESGFVIDKFPISRPNLTFSTLTVSNMSPEDSSIYLCSVRENTEAFFGQGTRLTVV.

This clone was seen just once. This rearrangement joins TRBV5-4 to TRBJ2-7, with 9 bases aligning to TRBD1. The CDR3 contains 13 residues. Trimming removed 4 bases from V and 3 bases from J; junction bases left unmatched: 2. CDR1 and CDR2 from the germline V gene are SGHNT and YYREEE (reference sequence). The CDR3 loop is CASSRTGDYEQYF. Written as DNA, the CDR3 is TGTGCCAGCAGCCGGACAGGGGACTACGAGCAGTACTTC.

This clone was counted once. J is TRBJ2-6 and V is TRBV7-9; D not certain. CDR3 size: 16 residues. Germline V gene lookup returns CDR1 SEHNR and CDR2 FQNEAQ (reference sequence). V lost 1 base to trimming and J lost 3 bases, with 10 bases between them. In DNA, the CDR3 is TGTGCCAGCAGCTTAGGAGTAGTTGGTGGGGCCAACGTCCTGACTTTC. Amino acids: CASSLGVVGGANVLTF.

The rearrangement uses TRBV11-2 and TRBJ1-1, with a weak D call TRBD1 (6 bases). This CDR3 spans 13 amino acids. The V gene lost 0 bases and the J gene lost 8 bases, with 10 bases spanning the gap. The germline V gene encodes CDR1 SGHAT and CDR2 FQNNGV. The CDR3 sequence: CASSLDRGHEAFF. DNA of the CDR3: TGTGCCAGCAGCTTAGATCGGGGACACGAAGCTTTCTTT.

The chain is built from TRBV10-3 and TRBJ2-7; 8 nucleotides agree with TRBD1. This CDR3 region has 16 residues. Germline trimming cut 1 base from V and 7 bases from J; bases unmatched to any gene: 12. CDR1 and CDR2 from the germline V gene are ENHRY and SYGVKD. CDR3 in DNA: TGTGCCATCAGTGAGTACGTGACAGGGGAGAAAGAGGAGCAGTACTTC. Protein product: CAISEYVTGEKEEQYF.

This clone has more than one count but fewer than ten. The chain employs TRBV30 and TRBJ1-1, with 11 positions matching TRBD1. The CDR3 has 18 amino acids. V lost 0 bases, J lost 0 bases, and 9 bases stayed unmatched. Germline loops: CDR1 GTSNPN, CDR2 SVGIG (reference sequence). This CDR3 reads CAWSVKRGTGGLNTEAFF. The CDR3 bases are TGTGCCTGGAGTGTAAAGCGGGGGACAGGGGGTCTGAACACTGAAGCTTTCTTT. Variable domain in full (rest from reference TRBV30 and TRBJ1-1): SQTIHQWPATLVQPVGSPLSLECTVEGTSNPNLYWYRQAAGRGLQLLFYSVGIGQISSEVPQNLSASRPQDRQFILSSKKLLLSDSGFYLCAWSVKRGTGGLNTEAFFGQGTRLTVV.

About this clone: Other DNA variants within this sample encode the same CDR3. The chain carries TRBV2 and TRBJ2-7; the D gene could be TRBD1 or TRBD2 (6 bases each). Per the germline V gene, CDR1 is SNHLY and CDR2 is FYNNEI. The CDR3 length is 15 residues. V lost 2 bases and J 4 bases, leaving 15 bases between the germline ends. The CDR3 DNA is TGTGCCAGCAGTGAATTGGGGGGCGGCACATACGAGCAGTACTTC. Amino acids: CASSELGGGTYEQYF.

This clone was seen a handful of times. The chain carries TRBV4-2 and TRBJ1-2; 9 positions agree with TRBD1. Trimming removed 0 bases from V and 3 bases from J; junction bases left unmatched: 5. The CDR3 has 16 residues. Germline V CDR1 and CDR2: LGHNA, YNFKEQ. The CDR3 DNA reads TGTGCCAGCAGCCAAGATGGACAGGGGCGGCACTATGGCTACACCTTC. It is translated as CASSQDGQGRHYGYTF.

This chain links TRBV2 with TRBJ2-2; D is possibly TRBD1 or TRBD2 (5 bases each). V dropped 0 bases and J dropped 4 bases, with 15 bases sitting between them. The CDR3 has 17 amino acids. The germline V gene has CDR1 SNHLY and CDR2 FYNNEI. This CDR3 is CASSEARGLTGTGELFF. CDR3 DNA: TGTGCCAGCAGTGAAGCGCGAGGGCTAACAGGCACCGGGGAGCTGTTTTTT.

The V gene is TRBV29-1, the J gene TRBJ1-2; D is perhaps TRBD1 (6 bases). Trimming stripped 7 bases from V and 4 bases from J, with 10 bases between. Germline CDR1 reads SQVTM; CDR2 reads ANQGSEA. CDR3 length: 11 residues. This CDR3 reads CSALGAYGYTF. The CDR3 DNA sequence: TGCAGCGCCCTGGGGGCCTATGGCTACACCTTC.

The CDR3 protein is CASSSDSSYEQYF. Written as DNA, the CDR3 is TGTGCCAGCAGCTCCGACTCCTCCTACGAGCAGTACTTC. The chain combines TRBV7-9 with TRBJ2-7; D gene ambiguous. With 4 bases removed from V and 0 bases from J, the gap between germline ends came to 7 bases. This CDR3 is 13 amino acids long. From germline, CDR1 is SEHNR and CDR2 FQNEAQ (reference sequence). The entire variable domain, with the rest obtained from reference TRBV7-9 and TRBJ2-7, is as follows: DTGVSQNPRHKITKRGQNVTFRCDPISEHNRLYWYRQTLGQGPEFLTYFQNEAQLEKSRLLSDRFSAERPKGSFSTLEIQRTEQGDSAMYLCASSSDSSYEQYFGPGTRLTVT.

This chain links TRBV6-1 with TRBJ2-7; the match to TRBD1 covers 7 bases. J lost 3 bases, V lost 5 bases, and 7 bases had no gene match. The CDR3 length is 14 residues. Looked up from germline, CDR1 is MNHNS and CDR2 is SASEGT. CDR3: CASSLRDRYYEQYF. The CDR3 DNA reads as TGTGCCAGCAGTCTCCGGGACAGATACTACGAGCAGTACTTC.

This clone occurred a few times. The rearrangement joins TRBV9 to TRBJ1-3, with no clear D. Trimming stripped 3 bases from V and 2 bases from J, with 9 bases between. The CDR3 has 14 residues. Germline CDR1 is SGDLS and CDR2 is YYNGEE. CDR3: CASSAGETGNTIYF. The CDR3, as DNA: TGTGCCAGCAGCGCCGGGGAGACTGGAAACACCATATATTTT.

CDR3 protein: CASSPSLNTEAFF. The CDR3 nucleotides read TGTGCCAGCAGCCCGAGCCTGAACACTGAAGCTTTCTTT. This chain uses TRBV14 with TRBJ1-1, with D hard to call. V was clipped by 4 bases and J by 0 bases, with 6 bases between them. The CDR3 is made up of 13 amino acids. Germline CDR1 and CDR2: SGHDN and FVKESK.

The CDR3 DNA reads as TGTGCCAGTAGTATTGGACAGGGGCTGAACACTGAAGCTTTCTTT. Translated, it gives CASSIGQGLNTEAFF. The chain is built from TRBV19 and TRBJ1-1, with TRBD1 matching over 9 bases. CDR3 length equals 15 residues. From germline, CDR1 is LNHDA and CDR2 SQIVND (reference sequence). The junction had 2 bases not matched to a gene; V was cut back by 3 bases and J by 0 bases.

The chain joins TRBV6-5 to TRBJ2-3, with D tentatively TRBD1 or TRBD2 (6 bases each). V shed 2 bases and J shed 6 bases, with 12 bases lying between them. There are 14 residues in the CDR3. Germline loops: CDR1 MNHEY, CDR2 SVGAGI. This CDR3 reads CASSYVSGADTQYF. The CDR3, as DNA: TGTGCCAGCAGTTACGTGTCGGGGGCGGATACGCAGTATTTT.

The V call is TRBV10-2, the J call TRBJ2-5, with 8 bases matching TRBD1. The germline gives CDR1 WSHSY, CDR2 SAAADI. Germline trimming cut 3 bases from V and 4 bases from J; bases unmatched to any gene: 4. This CDR3 is built from 14 residues. The CDR3 spells CASSDRGLGETQYF. CDR3 bases: TGCGCCAGCAGTGACAGGGGGCTTGGAGAGACCCAGTACTTC.

This clone was seen a few times. This chain joins TRBV11-2 and TRBJ1-5, with D uncertain. The germline V gene encodes CDR1 SGHAT and CDR2 FQNNGV. Trimming took off 5 bases at V and 4 bases at J, with 6 bases between the two ends. The CDR3 runs 12 residues. The CDR3: CASSQTNQPQHF. The CDR3 nucleotides read TGTGCCAGCAGCCAGACTAATCAGCCCCAGCATTTT.

The chain is built from TRBV7-9 and TRBJ1-2, with TRBD1 identical over 10 bases. The CDR3 extends over 16 amino acids. The V gene end was trimmed by 2 bases and the J gene end by 6 bases; junction bases not matched to a gene: 9. The germline V gene encodes CDR1 SEHNR and CDR2 FQNEAQ (reference sequence). The CDR3 spells CASSLIGQGGINGYTF. The CDR3 DNA reads TGTGCCAGCAGCTTAATAGGACAGGGGGGAATTAATGGCTACACCTTC.

The chain joins TRBV7-9 to TRBJ2-3; 8 bases are shared with TRBD2. Germline values: CDR1 SEHNR, CDR2 FQNEAQ (reference sequence). There are 15 residues in the CDR3. After removal of 0 bases from V and 4 bases from J, the junction contained 3 bases not matched to a gene. The DNA for the CDR3 is TGTGCCAGCAGCTTAGCGGTCGGGGGGGCAGATACGCAGTATTTT. This sequence encodes CASSLAVGGADTQYF.

The chain couples TRBV10-3 to TRBJ1-1, with a tentative D call TRBD1 (5 bases). Germline loops: CDR1 ENHRY, CDR2 SYGVKD. Trimming pared 8 bases from V and 4 bases from J, leaving 17 bases between. The CDR3 extends over 14 amino acids. The CDR3 coding sequence is TGTGCCATCTCCCGGGCAGGGAGGGCCACTGAAGCTTTCTTT. Amino acids: CAISRAGRATEAFF.

The V gene is TRBV5-1, the J gene TRBJ1-1, with 7 bases aligning to TRBD1. The CDR3 covers 15 residues. The V gene end was trimmed by 4 bases and the J gene end by 5 bases; junction bases not matched to a gene: 11. In germline, CDR1 is SGHRS, CDR2 YFSETQ. CDR3 nucleotides: TGCGCCAGCAGCCCCAGACAGGGAACGTGGACTGAAGCTTTCTTT. It is translated as CASSPRQGTWTEAFF. Filled out from reference TRBV5-1 and TRBJ1-1, the complete variable domain reads KAGVTQTPRYLIKTRGQQVTLSCSPISGHRSVSWYQQTPGQGLQFLFEYFSETQRNKGNFPGRFSGRQFSNSRSEMNVSTLELGDSALYLCASSPRQGTWTEAFFGQGTRLTVV.

The gene calls are TRBV15 and TRBJ2-7, with TRBD2 matching 9 bases. V lost 1 base to trimming and J lost 2 bases; unmatched junction nucleotides: 9. CDR1 LNHNV and CDR2 YYDKDF come from the germline V gene (reference sequence). This CDR3 contains 17 residues. In nucleotides, the CDR3 is TGTGCCACCAGCAGAGTTGCTAGCGGGGAGGAAGCCTACGAGCAGTACTTC. Its translation: CATSRVASGEEAYEQYF.

V and J are TRBV4-3 and TRBJ2-1; the match to TRBD2 covers 9 bases. The CDR3 extends over 15 amino acids. CDR1 is LGHNA, CDR2 YSLEER, per germline. V trimming: 0 bases; J trimming: 9 bases; junction bases outside the gene matches: 6. CDR3 amino acids: CASSQEIAGVGEQFF. Written as DNA, the CDR3 is TGCGCCAGCAGCCAAGAGATAGCGGGGGTAGGTGAGCAGTTCTTC.

The chain joins TRBV10-3 to TRBJ1-1, with D maybe TRBD1 (6 bases). Deletions cut 8 bases from V and 1 base from J, with 14 bases between. In germline, CDR1 is ENHRY, CDR2 SYGVKD. The CDR3 is 14 residues long. The CDR3 sequence is CAIARQVGNTEAFF. The CDR3 DNA reads as TGTGCCATCGCAAGACAGGTCGGGAACACTGAAGCTTTCTTT.

In this sample, this clone turned up a few times. This CDR3 is CASSPPSREKLFF. Here the CDR3 DNA reads TGTGCCAGCTCACCACCATCCCGTGAAAAACTGTTTTTT. The chain carries TRBV18 and TRBJ1-4; D unclear. Between the trimmed V and J ends, which lost 0 bases and 7 bases, there was a span of 6 bases. There are 13 residues in the CDR3. Germline CDR1 reads KGHSH; CDR2 reads LQKENI. Full variable domain (missing parts from reference TRBV18 and TRBJ1-4): NAGVMQNPRHLVRRRGQEARLRCSPMKGHSHVYWYRQLPEEGLKFMVYLQKENIIDESGMPKERFSAEFPKEGPSILRIQQVVRGDSAAYFCASSPPSREKLFFGSGTQLSVL.

This clone was seen more than once but under ten times. The CDR3 loop is CASSLGTEAYEQYF. CDR3 DNA: TGTGCCAGCAGTCTCGGGACAGAAGCCTACGAGCAGTACTTC. The V call is TRBV9, the J call TRBJ2-7; 7 nucleotides match TRBD1. Unmatched junction bases numbered 7, after V lost 5 bases and J lost 2 bases. This CDR3 has 14 residues. Germline V gene lookup returns CDR1 SGDLS and CDR2 YYNGEE.

V usage is TRBV19 and J usage is TRBJ1-2, with D unresolved. Per germline, CDR1 LNHDA and CDR2 SQIVND (reference sequence). The V end was cut by 6 bases, the J end by 5 bases, with 19 bases between. This CDR3 is 15 amino acids long. The CDR3, as DNA: TGTGCCAGTAGCCCTACAGCAAGGGCAGGTTATGGCTACACCTTC. Encoded protein: CASSPTARAGYGYTF.